This T cell receptor beta chain was retrieved from a study of shared T cell receptors in the human thymus. Clones were read by immunoSEQ multiplex PCR, and TCRdb kept only the in-frame ones, dropping some. The repertoire holds about 380,000 clones, with about 95% as singletons. The CDR3 is made up of 15 amino acids. CDR1 is LGHNA and CDR2 is YNFKEQ in the germline V gene. Trimming left V 4 bases short and J 2 bases short, with 13 bases between. The rearrangement links TRBV4-2 to TRBJ2-3; D unresolved. This sequence originates from a human donor. The sequencing sample was made of thymocytes. The CDR3 nucleotides read TGTGCCAGCAGCCCTTGGCATTTGATCACAGATACGCAGTATTTT. As protein: CASSPWHLITDTQYF.